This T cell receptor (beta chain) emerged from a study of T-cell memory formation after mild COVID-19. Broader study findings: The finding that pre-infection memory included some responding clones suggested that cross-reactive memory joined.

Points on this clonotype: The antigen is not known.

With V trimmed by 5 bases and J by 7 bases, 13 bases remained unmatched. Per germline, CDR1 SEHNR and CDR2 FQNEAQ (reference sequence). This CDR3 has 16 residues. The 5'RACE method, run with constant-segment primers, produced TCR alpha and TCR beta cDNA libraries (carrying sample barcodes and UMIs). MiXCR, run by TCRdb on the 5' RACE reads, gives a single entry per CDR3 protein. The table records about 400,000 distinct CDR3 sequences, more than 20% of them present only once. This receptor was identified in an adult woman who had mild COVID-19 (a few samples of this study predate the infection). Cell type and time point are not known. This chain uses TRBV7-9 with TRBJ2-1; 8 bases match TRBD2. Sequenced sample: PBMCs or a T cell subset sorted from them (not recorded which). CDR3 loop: CASSARTSPKPNEQFF. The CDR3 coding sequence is TGTGCCAGCAGCGCCCGGACTAGCCCTAAACCGAATGAGCAGTTCTTC.